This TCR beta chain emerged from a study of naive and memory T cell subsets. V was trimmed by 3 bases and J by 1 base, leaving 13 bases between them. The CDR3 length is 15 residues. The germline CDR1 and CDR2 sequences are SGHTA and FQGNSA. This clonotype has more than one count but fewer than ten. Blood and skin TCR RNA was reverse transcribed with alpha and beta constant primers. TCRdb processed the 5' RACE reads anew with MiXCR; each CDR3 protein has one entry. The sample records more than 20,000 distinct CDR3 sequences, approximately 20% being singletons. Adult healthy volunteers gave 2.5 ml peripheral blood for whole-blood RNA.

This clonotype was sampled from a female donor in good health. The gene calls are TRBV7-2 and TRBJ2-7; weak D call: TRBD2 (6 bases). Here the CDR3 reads CASSFSGGLSYEQYF. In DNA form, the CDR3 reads TGTGCCAGCAGCTTCAGCGGAGGGCTTTCCTACGAGCAGTACTTC. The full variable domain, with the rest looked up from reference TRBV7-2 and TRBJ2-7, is GAGVSQSPSNKVTEKGKDVELRCDPISGHTALYWYRQSLGQGLEFLIYFQGNSAPDKSGLPSDRFSAERTGGSVSTLTIQRTQQEDSAVYLCASSFSGGLSYEQYFGPGTRLTVT.